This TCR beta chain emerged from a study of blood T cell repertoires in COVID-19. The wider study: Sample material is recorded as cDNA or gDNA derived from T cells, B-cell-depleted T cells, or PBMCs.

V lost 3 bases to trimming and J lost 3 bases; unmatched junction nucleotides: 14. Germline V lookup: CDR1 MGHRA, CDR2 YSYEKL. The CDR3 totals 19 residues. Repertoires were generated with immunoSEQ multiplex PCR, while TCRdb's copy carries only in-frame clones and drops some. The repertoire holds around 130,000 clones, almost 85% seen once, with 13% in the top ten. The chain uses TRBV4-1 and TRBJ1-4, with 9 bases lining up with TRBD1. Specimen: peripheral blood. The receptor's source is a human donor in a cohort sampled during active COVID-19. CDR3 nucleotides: TGCGCCAGCAGCCAGAGCAAATCCGGGACAGGGATCCCTAATGAAAAACTGTTTTTT. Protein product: CASSQSKSGTGIPNEKLFF.